These 23 T cell receptor beta chains originate from one sample sequenced in a study of follicular helper T cells after annual influenza vaccination. Clones were sequenced by immunoSEQ multiplex PCR, and TCRdb holds only the in-frame ones, with some missing. The sample records over 8,000 clones, about 77% being singletons. Sample time point: 2014-2015 season, pre-vaccination. This specimen consisted of CXCR5+ CD38- circulating T follicular helper cells from blood, obtained on the day of influenza vaccination. Subset described: circulating Tfh, non-naive CD4+CXCR5+PD-1+ (ICOS+CD38+ or ICOS-CD38-). The receptors originated from an adult who received the influenza vaccine.

This chain joins TRBV9 and TRBJ2-1; 9 nucleotides line up with TRBD2. V lost 5 bases to trimming and J lost 5 bases; unmatched junction nucleotides: 8. Germline V gene data show CDR1 as SGDLS and CDR2 as YYNGEE. The CDR3 sequence is 15 residues long. CDR3 in DNA: TGTGCCAGCAGTGCGGGAGGGCAGGGCCACAATGAGCAGTTCTTC. This sequence encodes CASSAGGQGHNEQFF.

Only a few counts were recorded for this clone. This chain links TRBV27 with TRBJ1-5, with D maybe TRBD1 (5 bases). This CDR3 contains 16 residues. Deletions cut 6 bases from V and 5 bases from J, with 20 bases between. Germline V lookup: CDR1 MNHEY, CDR2 SMNVEV (reference sequence). The CDR3 nucleotides read TGTGCCAGCAGCTGGAGGGGCTGGGGAAGGGATCAGCCCCAGCATTTT. Translated: CASSWRGWGRDQPQHF.

The chain employs TRBV7-6 and TRBJ2-6, with no clear D. The CDR3 is made up of 18 amino acids. CDR1 SGHVS and CDR2 FNYEAQ come from the germline V gene. The germline V and J ends were trimmed by 5 bases and 5 bases, with 22 bases remaining between them. The CDR3: CASSRTPNLTSRANVLTF. In nucleotides, the CDR3 is TGTGCCAGCAGCCGGACGCCTAATCTCACAAGTCGGGCCAACGTCCTGACTTTC.

The chain joins TRBV7-3 to TRBJ1-2, with TRBD1 matching 7 bases. From germline, CDR1 is SGHTA and CDR2 FQGTGA. The CDR3 length is 13 residues. V shed 4 bases and J 7 bases; nucleotides not matched to a gene: 6. This CDR3 is CASSSTTGVGYTF. CDR3 in DNA: TGTGCCAGCAGCTCTACCACAGGGGTTGGCTACACCTTC.

The V and J genes are TRBV19 and TRBJ2-3, with D perhaps TRBD1 (5 bases). Germline CDR1 and CDR2: LNHDA and SQIVND (reference sequence). The V gene lost 8 bases and the J gene lost 4 bases, with 16 bases spanning the gap. The CDR3 has 14 residues. CDR3 in amino acids: CASSPGARSDTQYF. DNA for the CDR3: TGTGCCAGTTCCCCTGGGGCTAGATCAGATACGCAGTATTTT. The full variable domain, completed using reference TRBV19 and TRBJ2-3, is DGGITQSPKYLFRKEGQNVTLSCEQNLNHDAMYWYRQDPGQGLRLIYYSQIVNDFQKGDIAEGYSVSREKKESFPLTVTSAQKNPTAFYLCASSPGARSDTQYFGPGTRLTVL.

The chain has TRBV6-6 and TRBJ2-2; 9 nucleotides align to TRBD1. Germline V CDR1 and CDR2: MNHNY, SVGAGI (reference sequence). The CDR3 spans 16 residues. The J segment lost 6 bases and the V segment lost 5 bases, leaving 10 bases of the junction unmatched. CDR3 bases: TGTGCCAGCAGTACCCCGGGACAGGGTTCCTCCGGGGAGCTGTTTTTT. Residues: CASSTPGQGSSGELFF.

The chain uses TRBV4-3 and TRBJ2-3; D perhaps matches TRBD2 (7 bases). The germline V and J ends were trimmed by 0 bases and 6 bases, with 16 bases remaining between them. The V gene's germline CDR1 is LGHNA and CDR2 YSLEER. The CDR3 extends over 16 amino acids. The CDR3 nucleotides are TGCGCCAGCAGCCAAGATTGGGGGGGCGCGGTGGATACGCAGTATTTT. Translation gives CASSQDWGGAVDTQYF.

The rearrangement links TRBV11-1 to TRBJ2-2; a possible D gene is TRBD2 (6 bases). The CDR3 is made up of 16 amino acids. Trimming took off 1 base at V and 7 bases at J, with 16 bases between the two ends. Germline CDR1 SGHAT, CDR2 FQDESV (reference sequence). CDR3 bases: TGTGCCAGCAGCTTAGGATTGGGGGGAACGAACGGGGAGCTGTTTTTT. Its translation is CASSLGLGGTNGELFF.

The V gene is TRBV5-4, the J gene TRBJ2-1; TRBD2 aligns across 11 bases. V was pared by 5 bases and J by 4 bases, with 8 bases of the junction left unmatched. In germline, CDR1 is SGHNT, CDR2 YYREEE (reference sequence). The CDR3 length is 16 residues. CDR3: CASSSPGTSGYNEQFF. As DNA, the CDR3 is TGTGCCAGCAGTAGCCCCGGGACTAGCGGATACAATGAGCAGTTCTTC.

The CDR3 DNA reads TGTGCCAGCAGTTACCCCAGGGGGGTCGACTATGGCTACACCTTC. It codes for CASSYPRGVDYGYTF. V and J are TRBV28 and TRBJ1-2, with TRBD1 matching over 7 bases. Germline V gene sequence: CDR1 MDHEN, CDR2 SYDVKM. The CDR3 contains 15 residues. After removal of 4 bases from V and 3 bases from J, the junction contained 8 bases not matched to a gene.

This chain connects TRBV7-2 to TRBJ1-6, with TRBD1 matching over 7 bases. CDR3 length: 14 residues. The trim removed 5 bases at V and 8 bases at J, leaving 6 bases unmatched. CDR1 SGHTA and CDR2 FQGNSA come from the germline V gene. The CDR3 bases are TGTGCCAGCAGCCAAGGGACAGCCTATTCACCCCTCCACTTT. It encodes CASSQGTAYSPLHF.

The chain uses TRBV27 and TRBJ2-1; TRBD2 agrees at 11 bases. The germline CDR1 and CDR2 sequences are MNHEY and SMNVEV (reference sequence). V was clipped by 5 bases and J by 6 bases; unmatched bases: 15. CDR3 length: 18 amino acids. The CDR3, as DNA: TGTGCCAGCAGTAAGGGACTAGCGGACCTACAGAGACCCAATGAGCAGTTCTTC. Amino acids: CASSKGLADLQRPNEQFF.

The rearrangement uses TRBV15 and TRBJ2-7; tentatively, D is TRBD2 (6 bases). This CDR3 comprises 16 residues. Germline V gene data show CDR1 as LNHNV and CDR2 as YYDKDF (reference sequence). The V end was cut by 0 bases, the J end by 0 bases, with 12 bases between. The CDR3 DNA sequence: TGTGCCACCAGCAGAGATCGCGGGACTTCCTCCTACGAGCAGTACTTC. Protein product: CATSRDRGTSSYEQYF.

The chain employs TRBV19 and TRBJ2-1; 10 positions match TRBD2. CDR3 length: 15 residues. CDR1 is LNHDA, CDR2 SQIVND, per germline (reference sequence). With V trimmed by 8 bases and J by 2 bases, 6 bases remained unmatched. This chain's CDR3 is CASDSGTSAYNEQFF. The CDR3 coding sequence is TGTGCCAGTGATTCAGGGACTAGCGCCTACAATGAGCAGTTCTTC.

CDR3 sequence: CASSPGTGVDYGYTF. CDR3 bases: TGTGCCAGCAGCCCCGGGACAGGGGTGGACTATGGCTACACCTTC. This chain uses TRBV7-2 with TRBJ1-2, with 10 nucleotides matching TRBD1. The trim removed 5 bases at V and 3 bases at J, leaving 6 bases unmatched. Germline V CDR1 and CDR2: SGHTA, FQGNSA. The CDR3 is 15 amino acids.

The V gene is TRBV11-3, the J gene TRBJ2-3; 9 bases map to TRBD1. Germline loops: CDR1 SGHNT, CDR2 YENEEA. With 4 bases clipped from V and 2 bases from J, the junction kept 4 bases outside the gene matches. CDR3 length equals 15 residues. In DNA, the CDR3 is TGTGCCAGCAGCTCCACAGGGGGCTTCACAGATACGCAGTATTTT. Residues: CASSSTGGFTDTQYF.

V gene TRBV11-3 combines with J gene TRBJ2-3, with 10 bases matching TRBD2. Germline CDR1 and CDR2: SGHNT and YENEEA. This CDR3 comprises 16 residues. The V gene end was trimmed by 1 base and the J gene end by 6 bases; junction bases not matched to a gene: 7. CDR3 nucleotide sequence: TGTGCCAGCAGCTTAGGATCTAGCGGGAGTTCGGATACGCAGTATTTT. It specifies CASSLGSSGSSDTQYF.

The chain couples TRBV5-1 to TRBJ1-1; TRBD1 aligns across 7 bases. Germline-derived CDR1 and CDR2 are SGHRS and YFSETQ. The CDR3 extends over 13 amino acids. Trimming took 3 bases from V and 7 from J; bases not matched to a gene: 6. CDR3 coding DNA: TGCGCCAGCAGCTCAGGGGGGACGGGTGAAGCTTTCTTT. It yields the protein CASSSGGTGEAFF.

The chain combines TRBV2 with TRBJ2-5; TRBD2 matches at 13 bases. This CDR3 is 18 amino acids long. CDR1 is SNHLY, CDR2 FYNNEI, per germline. Trimming cost V 5 bases and J 5 bases; bases outside gene matches: 14. The CDR3 sequence is CASSSGATSGRAFETQYF. The CDR3 DNA reads TGTGCCAGCAGTAGTGGAGCAACTAGCGGGAGGGCCTTCGAGACCCAGTACTTC.

V usage is TRBV28 and J usage is TRBJ1-5; weak D call: TRBD1 (6 bases). The V end was cut by 2 bases, the J end by 1 base, with 18 bases between. From germline, CDR1 is MDHEN and CDR2 SYDVKM. The CDR3 covers 18 residues. The CDR3 DNA reads TGTGCCAGCAGTTTACAGGGGCGGGTAAGACCCAGCAATCAGCCCCAGCATTTT. As protein: CASSLQGRVRPSNQPQHF.

The V and J genes are TRBV5-4 and TRBJ2-3; no firm D call. Germline loops: CDR1 SGHNT, CDR2 YYREEE (reference sequence). Deletions cut 0 bases from V and 2 bases from J, with 7 bases between. This CDR3 region has 14 residues. The CDR3 protein is CASSLVQSTDTQYF. The CDR3 DNA reads TGTGCCAGCAGCTTGGTACAATCCACAGATACGCAGTATTTT.

This rearrangement joins TRBV6-5 to TRBJ2-3, with no clear D. The CDR3 totals 11 residues. V was clipped by 2 bases and J by 4 bases, with 1 base between them. In germline, CDR1 is MNHEY, CDR2 SVGAGI. The CDR3 DNA sequence: TGTGCCAGCAGTTACGCAGATACGCAGTATTTT. Encoded protein: CASSYADTQYF.

Only one count was recorded for this clone. The V call is TRBV4-3, the J call TRBJ1-4; D perhaps matches TRBD1 (6 bases). The length of the CDR3 is 17 residues. Trimming removed 5 bases from V and 7 bases from J, with 23 bases in between. Germline V gives CDR1 LGHNA, CDR2 YSLEER. This chain's CDR3 is CASSEGRGTGRAEKLFF. DNA for the CDR3: TGCGCCAGCAGCGAAGGCAGGGGTACAGGTCGGGCTGAAAAACTGTTTTTT.